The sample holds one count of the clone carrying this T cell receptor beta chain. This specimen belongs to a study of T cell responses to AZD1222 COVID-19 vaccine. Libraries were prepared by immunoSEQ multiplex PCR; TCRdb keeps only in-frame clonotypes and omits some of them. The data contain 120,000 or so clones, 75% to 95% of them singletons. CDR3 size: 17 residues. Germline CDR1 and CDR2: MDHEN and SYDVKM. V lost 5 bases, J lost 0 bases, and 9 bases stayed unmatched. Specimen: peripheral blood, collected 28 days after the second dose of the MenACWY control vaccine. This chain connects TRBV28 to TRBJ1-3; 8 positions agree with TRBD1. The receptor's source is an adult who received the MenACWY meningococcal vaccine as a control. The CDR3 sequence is CASSPNRGISSGNTIYF. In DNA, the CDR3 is TGTGCCAGCAGTCCGAACAGGGGGATCAGCTCTGGAAACACCATATATTTT. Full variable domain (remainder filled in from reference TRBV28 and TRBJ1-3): DVKVTQSSRYLVKRTGEKVFLECVQDMDHENMFWYRQDPGLGLRLIYFSYDVKMKEKGDIPEGYSVSREKKERFSLILESASTNQTSMYLCASSPNRGISSGNTIYFGEGSWLTVV.